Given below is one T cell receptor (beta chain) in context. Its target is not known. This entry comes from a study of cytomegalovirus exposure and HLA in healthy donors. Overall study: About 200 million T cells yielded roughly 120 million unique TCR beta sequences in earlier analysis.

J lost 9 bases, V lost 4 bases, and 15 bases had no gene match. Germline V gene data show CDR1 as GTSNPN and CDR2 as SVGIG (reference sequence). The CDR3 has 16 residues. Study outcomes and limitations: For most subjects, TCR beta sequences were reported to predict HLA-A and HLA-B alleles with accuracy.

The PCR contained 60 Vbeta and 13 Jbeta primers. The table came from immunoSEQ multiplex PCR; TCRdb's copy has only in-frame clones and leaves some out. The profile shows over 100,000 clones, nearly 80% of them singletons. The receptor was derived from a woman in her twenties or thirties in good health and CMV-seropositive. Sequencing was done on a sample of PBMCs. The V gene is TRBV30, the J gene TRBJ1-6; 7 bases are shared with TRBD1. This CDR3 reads CAWTLGDRWLGSPLHF. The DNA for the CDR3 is TGTGCCTGGACCTTGGGGGACAGATGGCTAGGTTCACCCCTCCACTTT.